Given below is one T cell receptor (beta chain) in context. Its antigen is currently unknown. TCRdb itself ran the 5' RACE reads through MiXCR, one entry per CDR3 protein. Here the sample spans some 210,000 distinct CDR3 sequences, roughly 18% being singletons. Germline V gene data show CDR1 as LNHNV and CDR2 as YYDKDF (reference sequence). V trimming: 2 bases; J trimming: 7 bases; junction bases outside the gene matches: 11. CDR3 size: 17 residues. This entry is derived from a study of T-cell memory formation after mild COVID-19. Study-level results: Among CD4+ contracting clones, most were CM and EM, and CD8+ ones EMRA. What remained unconfirmed was the SARS-CoV-2 specificity of second-wave clones peaking on day 37. Researchers found some responding clones in pre-infection memory, a sign that cross-reactive memory joined. Clones contracting over day 15 to 85 were CD4/CD8 balanced, with later expanders leaning CD4+.

The material sequenced was PBMCs or a T cell subset sorted from them (not recorded which). The V call is TRBV15, the J call TRBJ2-2; 9 nucleotides line up with TRBD2. This clonotype was sampled from an adult woman who had mild COVID-19 (a few samples of this study predate the infection). Cell type and time point are not known. The CDR3: CATSRLIAGGPIGELFF. CDR3 bases: TGTGCCACCAGCAGACTGATTGCGGGAGGGCCTATCGGGGAGCTGTTTTTT.